This TCR beta chain was found in a study of blood T cell repertoires in COVID-19. Study summary: Samples representing acute and convalescent COVID-19 were sourced from the United States, Italy and Spain. In each case, the material was cDNA or gDNA derived from T cells, B-cell-depleted T cells, or PBMCs.

The CDR3 consists of 15 residues. The V end lost 0 bases, the J end lost 4 bases, and 13 bases lay between the germline ends. Germline V lookup: CDR1 SGDLS, CDR2 YYNGEE. Original data processing: From reference gene primer amplification, estimates of nucleated cell counts were derived. Generated by immunoSEQ multiplex PCR, the TCRdb table keeps only in-frame clones and is missing some. That table supplies the V and J calls and clone size; D and trimming were determined from the DNA. The data contain roughly 200,000 clones, under 90% of them singletons. The sample comprised peripheral blood. V usage is TRBV9 and J usage is TRBJ1-2, with D possibly matching TRBD1 (5 bases). The TCR was taken from a human donor in a cohort sampled during active COVID-19. The CDR3 bases are TGTGCCAGCAGCGTAGACCAGGGTTTGGCCTATGGCTACACCTTC. Residues: CASSVDQGLAYGYTF.